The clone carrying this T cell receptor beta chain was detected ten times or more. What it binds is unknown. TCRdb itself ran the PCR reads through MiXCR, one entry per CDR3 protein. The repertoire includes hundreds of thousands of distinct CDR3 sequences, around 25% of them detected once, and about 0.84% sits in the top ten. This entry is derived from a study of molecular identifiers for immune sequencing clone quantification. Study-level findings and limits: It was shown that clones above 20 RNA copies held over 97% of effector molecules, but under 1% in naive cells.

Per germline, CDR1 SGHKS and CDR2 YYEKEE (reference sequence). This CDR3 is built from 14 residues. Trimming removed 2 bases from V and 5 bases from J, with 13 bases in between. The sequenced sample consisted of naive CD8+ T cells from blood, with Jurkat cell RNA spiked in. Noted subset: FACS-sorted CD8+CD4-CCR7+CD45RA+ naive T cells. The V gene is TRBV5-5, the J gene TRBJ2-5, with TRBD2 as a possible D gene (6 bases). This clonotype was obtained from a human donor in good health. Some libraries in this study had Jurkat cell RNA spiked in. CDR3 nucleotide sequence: TGTGCCAGCAGCTTTTTCGGGGAGGTGGAGACCCAGTACTTC. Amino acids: CASSFFGEVETQYF.